This entry features one TCR beta chain sequence. Attachment of unique molecular identifiers to individual cDNA molecules was performed in the library. MiXCR, run by TCRdb on the RACE reads, gives a single entry per CDR3 protein. The sample has 150,000 or so distinct CDR3 sequences, about 15% seen once. The data belong to a study of human T cells and chemical hapten exposure. Study-level information: TCR yield per sample varied, mainly due to pooled library volumes.

As for time point: patch test 1, 2 weeks after DPC sensitization. As to treatment: therapeutic diphenylcyclopropenone sensitization with weekly scalp DPC. Trimming shortened V by 3 bases and J by 3 bases, and 8 bases separated the two germline ends. Germline values: CDR1 SEHNR, CDR2 FQNEAQ (reference sequence). The CDR3 covers 13 residues. This receptor was identified in a woman aged 25 to 39 with alopecia areata. Some clones in this sample may be carry-over from other donors' samples. Material: whole blood, obtained in connection with sensitization to the hapten diphenylcyclopropenone (DPC). The rearrangement links TRBV7-9 to TRBJ1-2; no clear D. Here the CDR3 reads CASSFLSDYGYTF. CDR3 nucleotide sequence: TGTGCCAGCAGCTTTTTAAGCGACTATGGCTACACCTTC.